These T cell receptor beta chains were read from a single sample in a study of cytomegalovirus exposure and HLA in healthy donors. Clones were read by immunoSEQ multiplex PCR, and TCRdb kept only the in-frame ones, dropping some. The sample consists of around 130,000 clones, 65% to 80% of them appearing once. Sequencing was done on a sample of PBMCs. Receptor source: a woman aged 30 to 39 in good health and CMV-seronegative. Both conserved end residues are part of each CDR3. The order of the fields is clone size, J gene, D gene, V gene, CDR3 protein, CDR3 DNA. D genes are given only for firm matches. Clone size is given for some rows only: seen once, a few or many times, or a class if the clone is expanded.

abundance: .
j_gene: TRBJ2-1
d_gene: TRBD1
v_gene: TRBV6-1
CDR3aa: CASPKGDSYNEQFF
CDR3nt: TGTGCCAGCCCGAAGGGGGACAGCTACAATGAGCAGTTCTTC

abundance: few
j_gene: TRBJ2-7
d_gene: TRBD2
v_gene: TRBV5-1
CDR3aa: CASSLYLAGTYEQYF
CDR3nt: TGCGCCAGCAGCTTGTATCTAGCGGGGACGTACGAGCAGTACTTC

abundance: few
j_gene: TRBJ1-2
d_gene: .
v_gene: TRBV2
CDR3aa: CANKRDTANYGYTF
CDR3nt: TGTGCCAACAAGCGGGACACCGCTAACTATGGCTACACCTTC

abundance: .
j_gene: TRBJ2-6
d_gene: .
v_gene: TRBV7-9
CDR3aa: CASSLGGAGANVLTF
CDR3nt: TGTGCCAGCAGCTTAGGGGGGGCTGGGGCCAACGTCCTGACTTTC

abundance: .
j_gene: TRBJ1-5
d_gene: .
v_gene: TRBV29-1
CDR3aa: CSVAGPDQPQHF
CDR3nt: TGCAGCGTAGCAGGGCCGGATCAGCCCCAGCATTTT

abundance: .
j_gene: TRBJ2-7
d_gene: .
v_gene: TRBV18
CDR3aa: CASSPPFGNREQYF
CDR3nt: TGTGCCAGCTCACCACCGTTCGGGAACCGCGAGCAGTACTTC

abundance: .
j_gene: TRBJ1-2
d_gene: TRBD1
v_gene: TRBV9
CDR3aa: CASSVARQGPGYGYTF
CDR3nt: TGTGCCAGCAGCGTAGCCAGACAGGGGCCGGGGTATGGCTACACCTTC

abundance: .
j_gene: TRBJ1-1
d_gene: TRBD1
v_gene: TRBV16
CDR3aa: CASSQPTGDTEAFF
CDR3nt: TGTGCCAGCAGCCAACCGACAGGGGACACTGAAGCTTTCTTT

abundance: .
j_gene: TRBJ2-1
d_gene: .
v_gene: TRBV28
CDR3aa: CASSSDVGDEQFF
CDR3nt: TGTGCCAGCAGTTCCGATGTAGGGGATGAGCAGTTCTTC

abundance: few
j_gene: TRBJ1-5
d_gene: TRBD1
v_gene: TRBV6-6
CDR3aa: CASSSDRDQPQHF
CDR3nt: TGTGCCAGCAGCTCAGACAGGGACCAGCCCCAGCATTTT